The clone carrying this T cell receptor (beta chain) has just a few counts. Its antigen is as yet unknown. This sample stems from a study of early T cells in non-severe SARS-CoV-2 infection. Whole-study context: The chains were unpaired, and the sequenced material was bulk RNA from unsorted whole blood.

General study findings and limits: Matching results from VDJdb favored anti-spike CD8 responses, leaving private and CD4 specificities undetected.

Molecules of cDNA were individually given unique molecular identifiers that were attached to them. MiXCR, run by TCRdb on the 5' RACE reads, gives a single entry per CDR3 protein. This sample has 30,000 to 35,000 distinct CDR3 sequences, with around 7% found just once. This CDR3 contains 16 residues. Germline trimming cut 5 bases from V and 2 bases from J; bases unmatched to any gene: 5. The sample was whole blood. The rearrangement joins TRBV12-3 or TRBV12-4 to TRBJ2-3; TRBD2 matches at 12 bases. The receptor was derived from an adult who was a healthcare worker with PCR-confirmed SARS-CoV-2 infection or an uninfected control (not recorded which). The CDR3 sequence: CASSLGTSGFTDTQYF. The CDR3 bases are TGTGCCAGCAGTCTCGGGACTAGCGGGTTCACAGATACGCAGTATTTT.